This entry features one TCR beta chain sequence. This entry comes from a study of blood T cell repertoires in COVID-19. Study in general: Specimens from acute and convalescent COVID-19 originated in the United States, Italy and Spain. Sources were T cells, B-cell-depleted T cells, or PBMCs; the material itself was cDNA or gDNA.

Source study methods: For nucleated cells, counts were estimated from reference gene primer amplification. Using immunoSEQ multiplex PCR, the repertoire was profiled, and TCRdb retains in-frame clones only, with some absent. The V and J calls and the clone size are those of that table, but D and trimming were determined from the DNA. The table lists 55,000 to 70,000 clones, roughly 82% of them singletons. The CDR3 has 14 amino acids. Germline assignment: CDR1 SGHAT and CDR2 FQNNGV. V gave up 7 bases and J gave up 4 bases, with 16 bases separating them. This sequence joins TRBV11-2 and TRBJ1-1; D not certain. Specimen: peripheral blood. The clonotype comes from a woman aged 60 to 75 with acute or convalescent COVID-19. The CDR3 loop is CASNHYRGITEAFF. The CDR3 coding sequence is TGTGCCAGCAACCACTACCGCGGAATCACTGAAGCTTTCTTT.